The 10 T cell receptor beta chains below come from one sample, sequenced in a study of tumor-infiltrating lymphocytes in localized non-small cell lung cancer. Libraries were prepared by immunoSEQ multiplex PCR; TCRdb keeps only in-frame clonotypes and omits some of them. The sample contains roughly 7,000 clones, under 80% of which appear only once. The specimen was uninvolved lung tissue not adjacent to the tumor. The receptors come from a human donor with non-small cell lung cancer.

This clone showed up just once. The chain links TRBV6-1 to TRBJ1-2, with D possibly matching TRBD1 (5 bases). Germline V CDR1 and CDR2: MNHNS, SASEGT. The CDR3 runs to 14 residues. Trimming removed 3 bases from V and 4 bases from J, with 12 bases in between. The CDR3 DNA sequence: TGTGCCAGCAGTGATTTCTCCGGGGCCTATGGCTACACCTTC. Residues: CASSDFSGAYGYTF.

The rearrangement joins TRBV29-1 to TRBJ2-2, with TRBD1 identical over 8 bases. The length of the CDR3 is 12 residues. J was trimmed by 7 bases and V by 7 bases; bases with no gene match: 5. Germline assignment: CDR1 SQVTM and CDR2 ANQGSEA. The CDR3 spells CSAGTGFGELFF. The CDR3 DNA reads TGCAGCGCCGGGACAGGTTTCGGGGAGCTGTTTTTT.

J is TRBJ1-6 and V is TRBV15, with D uncertain. V lost 0 bases to trimming and J lost 5 bases, with 5 bases between them. This CDR3 has 14 residues. Germline-derived CDR1 and CDR2 are LNHNV and YYDKDF (reference sequence). The CDR3 DNA sequence: TGTGCCACCAGCAGAGATACAGATAATTCACCCCTCCACTTT. Its translation: CATSRDTDNSPLHF.

The chain combines TRBV5-1 with TRBJ2-7; 7 positions agree with TRBD1. The length of the CDR3 is 12 residues. Germline V lookup: CDR1 SGHRS, CDR2 YFSETQ. J gave up 6 bases and V 4 bases, and 4 bases lay outside the gene matches. The CDR3 spells CASSRDSLEQYF. In DNA form, the CDR3 reads TGCGCCAGCAGCCGGGACAGCCTCGAGCAGTACTTC.

The chain combines TRBV7-2 with TRBJ1-3; no reliable D call. The CDR3 length is 13 residues. The ends were cut back, 3 bases at V and 8 bases at J, with 11 bases in the middle. The germline V gene encodes CDR1 SGHTA and CDR2 FQGNSA. The CDR3 coding sequence is TGTGCCAGCAGCTTCGGTGGGCTAGACACCATATATTTT. Its protein is CASSFGGLDTIYF.

V and J are TRBV6-5 and TRBJ2-1; 8 bases fit TRBD2. The germline gives CDR1 MNHEY, CDR2 SVGAGI. This CDR3 has 16 amino acids. The junction had 9 bases not matched to a gene; V was cut back by 4 bases and J by 4 bases. The CDR3 protein is CASSSPRGGYYNEQFF. The CDR3 DNA is TGTGCCAGCAGTTCTCCTCGGGGGGGGTATTACAATGAGCAGTTCTTC.

The chain links TRBV6-5 to TRBJ2-4; D possibly corresponds to TRBD1 (5 bases). The CDR3 covers 13 residues. In germline, CDR1 is MNHEY, CDR2 SVGAGI. Trimming pared 7 bases from V and 0 bases from J, leaving 7 bases between. CDR3 loop: CASKGVAKNIQYF. The CDR3 coding sequence is TGTGCCAGCAAAGGGGTAGCCAAAAACATTCAGTACTTC.

The V gene is TRBV6-4, the J gene TRBJ1-4, with no clear D. Germline values: CDR1 MRHNA, CDR2 SNTAGT. The V end was cut by 4 bases, the J end by 0 bases, with 9 bases between. The CDR3 is 15 residues long. CDR3 loop: CASSGVCATNEKLFF. The CDR3, as DNA: TGTGCCAGCAGTGGAGTTTGTGCAACTAATGAAAAACTGTTTTTT.

The chain uses TRBV27 and TRBJ1-1; TRBD1 might be the D (6 bases). The CDR3 is 13 residues long. Trimming took 4 bases from V and 5 from J, leaving 11 bases between them. The germline gives CDR1 MNHEY, CDR2 SMNVEV (reference sequence). CDR3 sequence (DNA): TGTGCCAGCAGTTATCAGGGGCGTACTGAAGCTTTCTTT. This sequence encodes CASSYQGRTEAFF.

This chain uses TRBV18 with TRBJ1-1; TRBD1 matches at 11 bases. CDR1 is KGHSH, CDR2 LQKENI, per germline. After removal of 2 bases from V and 0 bases from J, the junction contained 5 bases not matched to a gene. The length of the CDR3 is 17 residues. CDR3 DNA: TGTGCCAGCTCACCAGGGAGGACAGGGGGCGTGAACACTGAAGCTTTCTTT. Its translation is CASSPGRTGGVNTEAFF.